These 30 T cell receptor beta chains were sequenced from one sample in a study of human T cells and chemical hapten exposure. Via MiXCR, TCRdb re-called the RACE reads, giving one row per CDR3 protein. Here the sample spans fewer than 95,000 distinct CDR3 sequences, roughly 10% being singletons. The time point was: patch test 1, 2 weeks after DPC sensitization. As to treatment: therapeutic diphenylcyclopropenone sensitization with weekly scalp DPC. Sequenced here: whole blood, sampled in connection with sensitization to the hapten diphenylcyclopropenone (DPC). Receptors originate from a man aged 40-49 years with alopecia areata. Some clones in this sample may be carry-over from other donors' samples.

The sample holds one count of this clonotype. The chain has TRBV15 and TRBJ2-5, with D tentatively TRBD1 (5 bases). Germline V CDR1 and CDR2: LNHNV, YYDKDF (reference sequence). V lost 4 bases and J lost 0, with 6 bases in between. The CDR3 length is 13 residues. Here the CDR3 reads CATSKDNQETQYF. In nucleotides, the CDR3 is TGTGCCACCAGCAAGGACAACCAAGAGACCCAGTACTTC.

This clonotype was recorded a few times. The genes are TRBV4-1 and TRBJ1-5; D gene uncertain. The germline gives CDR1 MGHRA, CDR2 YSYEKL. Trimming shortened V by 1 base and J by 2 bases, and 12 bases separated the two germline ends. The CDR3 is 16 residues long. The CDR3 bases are TGCGCCAGCAGCCAAGTTCCAGGCCCGGGCAATCAGCCCCAGCATTTT. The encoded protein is CASSQVPGPGNQPQHF.

CDR3 DNA sequence: TGTGCCAGTAGTATCGTTAGACAGGTTAGACCCTTTTTCCAGCCCCAGCATTTT. Translation gives CASSIVRQVRPFFQPQHF. The chain has TRBV19 and TRBJ1-5, with D tentatively TRBD1 (6 bases). The CDR3 has 18 residues. CDR1 is LNHDA and CDR2 is SQIVND in the germline V gene (reference sequence). The germline V and J ends were trimmed by 3 bases and 7 bases, with 25 bases remaining between them.

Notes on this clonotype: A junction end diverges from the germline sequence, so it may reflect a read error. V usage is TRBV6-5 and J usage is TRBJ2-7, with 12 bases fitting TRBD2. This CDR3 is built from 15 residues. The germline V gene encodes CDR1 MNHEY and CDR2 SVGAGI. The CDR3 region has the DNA TGTGCCAGCAGAGGACTAGCGGGGACCTCCTACGAGCAGTGCTTC. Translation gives CASRGLAGTSYEQCF.

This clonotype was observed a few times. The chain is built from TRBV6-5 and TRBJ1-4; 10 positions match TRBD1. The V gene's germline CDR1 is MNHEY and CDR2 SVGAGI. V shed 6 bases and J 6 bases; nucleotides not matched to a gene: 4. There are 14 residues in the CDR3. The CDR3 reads CASRRTGGDEKLFF. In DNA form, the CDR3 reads TGTGCCAGCAGACGGACAGGGGGGGATGAAAAACTGTTTTTT.

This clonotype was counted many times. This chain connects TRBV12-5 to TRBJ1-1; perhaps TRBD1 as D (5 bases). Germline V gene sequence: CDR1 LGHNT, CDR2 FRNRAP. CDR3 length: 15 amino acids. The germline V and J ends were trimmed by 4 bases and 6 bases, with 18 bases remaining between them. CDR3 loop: CASGSLNGAKSEAFF. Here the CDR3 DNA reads TGTGCTAGTGGTTCCCTTAACGGGGCCAAGTCTGAAGCTTTCTTT.

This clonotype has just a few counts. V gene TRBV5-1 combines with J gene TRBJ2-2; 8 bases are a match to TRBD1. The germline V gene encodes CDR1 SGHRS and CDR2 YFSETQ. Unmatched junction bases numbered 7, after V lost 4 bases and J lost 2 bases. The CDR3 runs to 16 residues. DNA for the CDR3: TGCGCCAGCAGCGGGGCAGGGGGCCCCAACACCGGGGAGCTGTTTTTT. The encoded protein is CASSGAGGPNTGELFF.

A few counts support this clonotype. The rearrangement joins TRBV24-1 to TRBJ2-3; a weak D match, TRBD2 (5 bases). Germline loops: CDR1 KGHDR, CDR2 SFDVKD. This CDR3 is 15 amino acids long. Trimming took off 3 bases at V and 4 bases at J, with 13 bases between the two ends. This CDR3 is CATSDPGIIADTQYF. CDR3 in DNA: TGTGCCACCAGTGATCCGGGGATTATAGCAGATACGCAGTATTTT.

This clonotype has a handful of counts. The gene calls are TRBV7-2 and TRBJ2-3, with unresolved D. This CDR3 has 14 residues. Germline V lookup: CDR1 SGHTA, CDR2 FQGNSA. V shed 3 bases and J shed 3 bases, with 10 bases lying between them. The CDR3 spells CASSFRQSTDTQYF. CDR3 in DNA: TGTGCCAGCAGCTTTCGCCAATCTACAGATACGCAGTATTTT.

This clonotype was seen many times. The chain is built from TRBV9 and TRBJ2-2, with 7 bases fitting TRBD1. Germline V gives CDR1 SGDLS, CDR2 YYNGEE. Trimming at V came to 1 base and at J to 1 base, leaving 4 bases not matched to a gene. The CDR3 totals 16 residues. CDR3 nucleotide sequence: TGTGCCAGCAGCGTATTCGACAGGGTGAACACCGGGGAGCTGTTTTTT. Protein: CASSVFDRVNTGELFF.

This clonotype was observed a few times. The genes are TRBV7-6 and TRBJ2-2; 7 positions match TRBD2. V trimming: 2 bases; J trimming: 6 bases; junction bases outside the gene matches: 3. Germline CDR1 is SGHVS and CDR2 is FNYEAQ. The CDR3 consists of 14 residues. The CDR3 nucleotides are TGTGCCAGCAGCTTAATAGGACTAGCCGGGGAGCTGTTTTTT. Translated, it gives CASSLIGLAGELFF.

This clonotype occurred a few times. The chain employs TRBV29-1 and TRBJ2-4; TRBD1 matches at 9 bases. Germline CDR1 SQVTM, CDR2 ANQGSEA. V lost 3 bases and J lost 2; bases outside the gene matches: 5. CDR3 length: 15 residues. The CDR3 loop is CSVDGTGGSKNIQYF. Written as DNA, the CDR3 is TGCAGCGTTGATGGTACAGGGGGCTCCAAAAACATTCAGTACTTC.

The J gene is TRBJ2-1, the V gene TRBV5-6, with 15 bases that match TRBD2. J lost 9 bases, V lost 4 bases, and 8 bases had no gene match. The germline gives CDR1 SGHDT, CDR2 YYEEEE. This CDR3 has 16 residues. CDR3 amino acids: CASSPGTSGRTGEQFF. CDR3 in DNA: TGTGCCAGCAGCCCGGGGACTAGCGGGAGGACAGGTGAGCAGTTCTTC.

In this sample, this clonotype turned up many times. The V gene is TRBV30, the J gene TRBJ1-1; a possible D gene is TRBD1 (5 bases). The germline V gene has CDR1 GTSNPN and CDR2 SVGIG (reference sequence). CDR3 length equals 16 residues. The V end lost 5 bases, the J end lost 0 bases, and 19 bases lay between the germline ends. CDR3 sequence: CAWGIEGWGMNTEAFF. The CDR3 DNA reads TGTGCCTGGGGCATTGAGGGTTGGGGGATGAACACTGAAGCTTTCTTT.

The CDR3 DNA sequence: TGTGCCAGCAGCTTAGCAGTCTCCTACGAGCAGTACGTC. Translated: CASSLAVSYEQYV. The chain combines TRBV7-6 with TRBJ2-7; D remains unclear. The CDR3 is 13 residues long. The germline CDR1 and CDR2 sequences are SGHVS and FNYEAQ. The germline V and J ends were trimmed by 0 bases and 0 bases, with 3 bases remaining between them.

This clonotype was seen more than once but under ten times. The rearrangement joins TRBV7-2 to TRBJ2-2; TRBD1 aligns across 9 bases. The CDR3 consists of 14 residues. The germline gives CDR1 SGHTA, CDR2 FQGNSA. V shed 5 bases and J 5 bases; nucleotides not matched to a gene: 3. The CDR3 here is CASSTGGRTGELFF. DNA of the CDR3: TGTGCCAGCAGCACAGGGGGCCGAACCGGGGAGCTGTTTTTT.

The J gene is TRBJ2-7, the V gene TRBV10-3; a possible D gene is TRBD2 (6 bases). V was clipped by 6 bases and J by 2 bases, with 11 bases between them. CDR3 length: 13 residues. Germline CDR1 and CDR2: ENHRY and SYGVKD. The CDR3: CAIRYSGTYEQYF. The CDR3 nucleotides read TGTGCCATCAGGTATAGCGGAACCTACGAGCAGTACTTC.

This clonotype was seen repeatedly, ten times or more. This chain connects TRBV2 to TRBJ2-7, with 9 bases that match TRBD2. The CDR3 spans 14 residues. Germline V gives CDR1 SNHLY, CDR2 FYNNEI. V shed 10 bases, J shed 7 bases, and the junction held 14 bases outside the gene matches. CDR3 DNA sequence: TGTGCCACCTCGCTTGAGCGGGAGGTCGGGGAGCAGTACTTC. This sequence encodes CATSLEREVGEQYF.

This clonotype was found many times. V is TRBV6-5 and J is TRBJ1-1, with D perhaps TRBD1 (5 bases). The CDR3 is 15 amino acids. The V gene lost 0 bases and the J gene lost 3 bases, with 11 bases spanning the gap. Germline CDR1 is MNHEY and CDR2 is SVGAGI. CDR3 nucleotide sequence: TGTGCCAGCAGTTACTCGTCAAGGGGAGACACTGAAGCTTTCTTT. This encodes CASSYSSRGDTEAFF.

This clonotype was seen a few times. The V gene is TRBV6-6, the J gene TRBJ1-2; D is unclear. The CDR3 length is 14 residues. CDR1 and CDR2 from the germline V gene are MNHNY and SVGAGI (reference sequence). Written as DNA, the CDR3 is TGTGCTATCCTCGAGGACCGATCTAACTATGGCTACACCTTC. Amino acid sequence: CAILEDRSNYGYTF.

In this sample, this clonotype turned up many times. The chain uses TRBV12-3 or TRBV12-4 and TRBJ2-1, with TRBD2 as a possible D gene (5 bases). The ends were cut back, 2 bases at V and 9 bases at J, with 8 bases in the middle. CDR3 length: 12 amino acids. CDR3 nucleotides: TGTGCCAGCAGTTTACTCGGGGTTGAGCAGTTCTTC. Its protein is CASSLLGVEQFF.

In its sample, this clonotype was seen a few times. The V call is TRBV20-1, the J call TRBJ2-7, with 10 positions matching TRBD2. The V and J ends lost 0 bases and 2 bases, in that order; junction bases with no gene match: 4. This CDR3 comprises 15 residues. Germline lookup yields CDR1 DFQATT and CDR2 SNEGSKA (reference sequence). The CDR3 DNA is TGCAGTGCTAGAGATGTAGCGGGAGGCCCCTACGAGCAGTACTTC. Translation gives CSARDVAGGPYEQYF.

CDR3 sequence: CASSYSGTGLQSVAFF. CDR3 sequence (DNA): TGTGCCAGCAGTTACTCAGGGACAGGGTTGCAGTCTGTAGCTTTCTTT. The chain combines TRBV6-5 with TRBJ1-1, with 9 bases identical to TRBD1. The CDR3 has 16 residues. The junction had 12 bases not matched to a gene; V was cut back by 0 bases and J by 10 bases. Germline lookup yields CDR1 MNHEY and CDR2 SVGAGI.

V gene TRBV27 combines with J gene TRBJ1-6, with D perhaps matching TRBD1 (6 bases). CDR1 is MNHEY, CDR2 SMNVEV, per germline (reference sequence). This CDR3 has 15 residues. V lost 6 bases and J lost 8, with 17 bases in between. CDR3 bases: TGTGCCAGCAGGTTGTCGGGACACCATTATTCACCCCTCCACTTT. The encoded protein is CASRLSGHHYSPLHF.

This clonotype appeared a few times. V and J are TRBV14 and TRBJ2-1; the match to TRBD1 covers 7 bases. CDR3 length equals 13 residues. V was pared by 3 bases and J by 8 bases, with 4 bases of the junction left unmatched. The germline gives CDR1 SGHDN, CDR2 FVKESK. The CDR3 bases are TGTGCCAGCAGCCAGACAGGGATGGATGAGCAGTTCTTC. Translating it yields CASSQTGMDEQFF. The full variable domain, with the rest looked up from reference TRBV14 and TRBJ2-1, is EAGVTQFPSHSVIEKGQTVTLRCDPISGHDNLYWYRRVMGKEIKFLLHFVKESKQDESGMPNNRFLAERTGGTYSTLKVQPAELEDSGVYFCASSQTGMDEQFFGPGTRLTVL.

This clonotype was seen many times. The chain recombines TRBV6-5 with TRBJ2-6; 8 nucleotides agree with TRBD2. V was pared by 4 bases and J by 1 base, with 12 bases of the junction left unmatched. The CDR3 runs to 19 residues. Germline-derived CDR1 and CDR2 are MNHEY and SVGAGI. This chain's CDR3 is CASSSTRPGRGSGANVLTF. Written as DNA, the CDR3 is TGTGCCAGCAGTTCCACTCGCCCCGGGAGGGGATCTGGGGCCAACGTCCTGACTTTC.

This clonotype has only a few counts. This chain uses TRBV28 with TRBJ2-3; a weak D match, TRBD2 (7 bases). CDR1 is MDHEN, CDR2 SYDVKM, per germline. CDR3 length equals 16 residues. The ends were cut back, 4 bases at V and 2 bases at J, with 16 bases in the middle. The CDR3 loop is CASSSGLGGNTDTQYF. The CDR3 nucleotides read TGTGCCAGCAGTTCCGGACTAGGGGGAAACACAGATACGCAGTATTTT.

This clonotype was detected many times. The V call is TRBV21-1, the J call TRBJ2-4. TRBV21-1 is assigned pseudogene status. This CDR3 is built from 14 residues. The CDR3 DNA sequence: TGTGCCAGCAGCGAGAGACTAGCCAAAAACATTCAGTACTTC. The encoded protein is CASSERLAKNIQYF.

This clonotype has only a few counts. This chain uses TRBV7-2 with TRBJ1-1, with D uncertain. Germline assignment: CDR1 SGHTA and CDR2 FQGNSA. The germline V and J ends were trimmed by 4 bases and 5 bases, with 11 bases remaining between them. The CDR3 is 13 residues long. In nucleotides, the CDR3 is TGTGCCAGCAGCTCCCTCGTGGAGACTGAAGCTTTCTTT. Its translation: CASSSLVETEAFF.

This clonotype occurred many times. The CDR3 sequence: CSVVQGVGETQYF. For the CDR3, the DNA is TGCAGCGTTGTGCAGGGGGTCGGAGAGACCCAGTACTTC. V and J are TRBV29-1 and TRBJ2-5, with 7 bases matching TRBD1. The CDR3 extends over 13 amino acids. Looked up from germline, CDR1 is SQVTM and CDR2 is ANQGSEA. V was pared by 4 bases and J by 4 bases, with 6 bases of the junction left unmatched.